The T cell receptor (beta chain) described here comes from a study of blood T cell repertoires in COVID-19. Study as a whole: In each case, the material was cDNA or gDNA derived from T cells, B-cell-depleted T cells, or PBMCs.

Using immunoSEQ multiplex PCR, the repertoire was profiled, and TCRdb retains in-frame clones only, with some absent. This repertoire shows about 210,000 clones, about four fifths found once; its top ten account for about 2.7%. Trimming took off 0 bases at V and 5 bases at J, with 11 bases between the two ends. Germline-derived CDR1 and CDR2 are SGHNT and YYREEE (reference sequence). CDR3 length equals 14 residues. This receptor was taken from a woman aged 40-49 years with active or convalescent COVID-19. The chain joins TRBV5-4 to TRBJ2-5; D may be TRBD2 (6 bases). What was sequenced was peripheral blood. In nucleotides, the CDR3 is TGTGCCAGCAGCTTGGCCGGGAGCGGGGAGACCCAGTACTTC. Its protein is CASSLAGSGETQYF. Supplemented by reference TRBV5-4 and TRBJ2-5, the full variable domain reads ETGVTQSPTHLIKTRGQQVTLRCSSQSGHNTVSWYQQALGQGPQFIFQYYREEENGRGNFPPRFSGLQFPNYSSELNVNALELDDSALYLCASSLAGSGETQYFGPGTRLLVL.